Only a few counts were recorded for the clone carrying this T cell receptor (beta chain). Its specificity is not known. Extraction yielded at least 6 micrograms of total RNA per sample. These data belong to a study of blood T cells in healthy people across ages. Study conclusions and caveats: Shifts in expanded clonotypes may have been confounded by donor CMV status, which was unknown.

V lost 2 bases to trimming and J lost 3 bases, with 11 bases between them. Germline CDR1 reads MNHEY; CDR2 reads SMNVEV (reference sequence). The CDR3 is 14 residues long. Through a sample-barcoded 5' primer and a J-beta primer mix, a second PCR was run for 7 to 11 cycles. Per-sample output comprised a minimum of 2.5 million paired-end reads containing CDR3. TCRdb passed the 5' RACE reads through MiXCR, listing each CDR3 protein once. The sample yields about 1.8 million distinct CDR3 sequences, about 49% seen once. The clonotype comes from a woman aged 40 to 50 in good health. The chain uses TRBV27 and TRBJ2-7; D not resolved. Sequencing was done on a sample of blood. Here the CDR3 DNA reads TGTGCCAGCAGTTTAAGCCCGAACTACTACGAGCAGTACTTC. Translation gives CASSLSPNYYEQYF.